This T cell receptor (beta chain) is drawn from a study of CD8+CD57+ T cells in acquired aplastic anemia. The overall study: Across the sorted CD4+ and CD8+ cells, DNA amounts averaged around 3.2 ug.

Whole-study results and caveats: Levels of CD8+ Simpson's diversity were not significantly distinct in patients versus controls.

Remarks on this clonotype: Antigen: not known.

The study profiled TCR beta VDJ and CDR3 using genomic DNA as template. TCRdb ran MiXCR on the reads and lists one entry per CDR3 protein. This sample has some 180,000 distinct CDR3 sequences, with around half found just once. The sample consisted of sorted CD4+, CD8+, or CD8+CD57+ T cells (not recorded which) from PBMCs. The sequence was obtained from a human donor in good health.

The CDR3: CASSLHGTLGEQYF. DNA for the CDR3: TGTGCCAGTAGCCTCCATGGGACCCTCGGCGAGCAGTACTTC. This rearrangement joins TRBV19 to TRBJ2-7, with D possibly being TRBD1 or TRBD2 (5 bases each). The V end lost 6 bases, the J end lost 6 bases, and 18 bases lay between the germline ends. The germline V gene has CDR1 LNHDA and CDR2 SQIVND (reference sequence). The CDR3 contains 14 residues.